A selection of T cell receptor beta chains follows, all from one sample in a study of T cell responses to AZD1222 COVID-19 vaccine. Clones were read by immunoSEQ multiplex PCR, and TCRdb kept only the in-frame ones, dropping some. This table holds over 70,000 clones, about nine tenths found once. Specimen: peripheral blood, collected 28 days after the second AZD1222 dose. Receptors were obtained from an adult who received the AZD1222 COVID-19 vaccine. CDR3s include the opening cysteine and the closing phenylalanine or tryptophan. A D gene is named only where the DNA matches it firmly. Some rows mark clone size as missing; the rest say once, few, many or name a class of expanded clone.

size: -; V: TRBV4-3; D: TRBD2; length: 15; J: TRBJ2-3; DNA: TGCGCCAGCAGCCAAGATAGCGGGGGAACAGATACGCAGTATTTT; CDR3: CASSQDSGGTDTQYF
size: -; V: TRBV15; D: -; length: 16; J: TRBJ2-5; DNA: TGTGCCACCAGGGTTCGTGAAGGACTACTACAAGAGACCCAGTACTTC; CDR3: CATRVREGLLQETQYF
size: -; V: TRBV10-3; D: -; length: 18; J: TRBJ1-4; DNA: TGTGCCATCAGTGAGGGCAGAGTTACTACTGCAACTAATGAAAAACTGTTTTTT; CDR3: CAISEGRVTTATNEKLFF
size: -; V: TRBV13; D: TRBD2; length: 15; J: TRBJ2-3; DNA: TGTGCCAGCAGTACTAGCGGGGGCAGCACAGATACGCAGTATTTT; CDR3: CASSTSGGSTDTQYF
size: -; V: TRBV10-2; D: TRBD1; length: 14; J: TRBJ1-6; DNA: TGCGCCAGCAGTGTGCCGACAGGGACCTCACCCCTCCACTTT; CDR3: CASSVPTGTSPLHF
size: few; V: TRBV19; D: -; length: 15; J: TRBJ2-2; DNA: TGTGCCAGTAGTATCGGGATTACTGCGTCCGGGGAGCTGTTTTTT; CDR3: CASSIGITASGELFF
size: -; V: TRBV30; D: -; length: 16; J: TRBJ1-5; DNA: TGTGCCTGGAGTGTACCTCGGGGAAAGGGAAACCAGCCCCAGCATTTT; CDR3: CAWSVPRGKGNQPQHF
size: -; V: TRBV18; D: -; length: 15; J: TRBJ2-2; DNA: TGTGCCAGCTCACCAACCGGAGCGAACACCGGGGAGCTGTTTTTT; CDR3: CASSPTGANTGELFF
size: -; V: TRBV7-8; D: -; length: 17; J: TRBJ2-1; DNA: TGTGCCAGCAGCTTAGACCACGGGGCGAGCTCCTACAATGAGCAGTTCTTC; CDR3: CASSLDHGASSYNEQFF
size: -; V: TRBV7-2; D: TRBD2; length: 18; J: TRBJ2-1; DNA: TGTGCCAGCAGCCAGGTCCCGGGACTAGCGGGGGGGGTGAATGAGCAGTTCTTC; CDR3: CASSQVPGLAGGVNEQFF
size: -; V: TRBV7-2; D: -; length: 14; J: TRBJ1-2; DNA: TGTGCCAGCAGCTTAACTACAGTAAACTATGGCTACACCTTC; CDR3: CASSLTTVNYGYTF
size: -; V: TRBV18; D: TRBD1; length: 14; J: TRBJ1-5; DNA: TGTGCCAGCTCAGACGGGACAGGTAATCAGCCCCAGCATTTT; CDR3: CASSDGTGNQPQHF
size: few; V: TRBV4-2; D: TRBD1; length: 16; J: TRBJ1-1; DNA: TGTGCCAGCAGCCAAGAAGAAGGTACAGGGGGCACTGAAGCTTTCTTT; CDR3: CASSQEEGTGGTEAFF
size: -; V: TRBV11-2; D: -; length: 15; J: TRBJ2-7; DNA: TGTGCCAGCAGCTTAGGAGCAGGGAATTCCTACGAGCAGTACTTC; CDR3: CASSLGAGNSYEQYF
size: -; V: TRBV10-3; D: TRBD1; length: 16; J: TRBJ1-5; DNA: TGTGCCATCAGTGACCAAAGGGGGCAGGACAATCAGCCCCAGCATTTT; CDR3: CAISDQRGQDNQPQHF
size: -; V: TRBV5-1; D: -; length: 14; J: TRBJ2-1; DNA: TGCGCCAGCAGCTTGCCTAGCGAGGACAATGAGCAGTTCTTC; CDR3: CASSLPSEDNEQFF
size: -; V: TRBV24-1; D: -; length: 14; J: TRBJ2-3; DNA: TGTGCCACCAGTGATTTGCCGTACCCAGATACGCAGTATTTT; CDR3: CATSDLPYPDTQYF
size: -; V: TRBV19; D: -; length: 13; J: TRBJ2-3; DNA: TGTGCCAGTAGCGATACAGGGCCAGATACGCAGTATTTT; CDR3: CASSDTGPDTQYF
size: -; V: TRBV7-9; D: -; length: 14; J: TRBJ1-2; DNA: TGTGCCAGCAGCCGGCCTTATGTAATCTATGGCTACACCTTC; CDR3: CASSRPYVIYGYTF
size: -; V: TRBV5-1; D: -; length: 16; J: TRBJ1-6; DNA: TGCGCCAGCAGCTTGGCCGGGACACCTTATAATTCACCCCTCCACTTT; CDR3: CASSLAGTPYNSPLHF
size: -; V: TRBV6-5; D: -; length: 14; J: TRBJ2-2; DNA: TGTGCCAGCAGTTACGACCTCAACACCGGGGAGCTGTTTTTT; CDR3: CASSYDLNTGELFF
size: -; V: TRBV12-3/TRBV12-4; D: -; length: 10; J: TRBJ1-6; DNA: TGTGCCAGCGGCGGTTCACCCCTCCACTTT; CDR3: CASGGSPLHF
size: -; V: TRBV13; D: TRBD1; length: 19; J: TRBJ2-2; DNA: TGTGCCAGCAGGATCTTTTCCCGGGACAGGGCCTCAAACACCGGGGAGCTGTTTTTT; CDR3: CASRIFSRDRASNTGELFF
size: -; V: TRBV9; D: -; length: 15; J: TRBJ2-3; DNA: TGTGCCAGCAGCGTAACGTTGGGGCCCACAGATACGCAGTATTTT; CDR3: CASSVTLGPTDTQYF
size: -; V: TRBV29-1; D: TRBD1; length: 13; J: TRBJ1-2; DNA: TGCAGCGTTGACGGTGGACAGGTCTATGGCTACACCTTC; CDR3: CSVDGGQVYGYTF
size: -; V: TRBV7-8; D: -; length: 15; J: TRBJ1-5; DNA: TGTGCCAGCAGCTTAGGAGGGAATAGCAATCAGCCCCAGCATTTT; CDR3: CASSLGGNSNQPQHF
size: once; V: TRBV4-1; D: TRBD2; length: 20; J: TRBJ2-3; DNA: TGCGCCAGCAGCCAAGACAAGGGACTAGCGGGGCCCCAACACACAGATACGCAGTATTTT; CDR3: CASSQDKGLAGPQHTDTQYF
size: -; V: TRBV7-8; D: TRBD2; length: 17; J: TRBJ2-3; DNA: TGTGCCAGCAGACTCATCCGCCGTCGGGGGGAGTCAGATACGCAGTATTTT; CDR3: CASRLIRRRGESDTQYF
size: -; V: TRBV18; D: TRBD1; length: 16; J: TRBJ1-3; DNA: TGTGCCAGCTCACCGGGACAGGGGGTGTCTGGAAACACCATATATTTT; CDR3: CASSPGQGVSGNTIYF
size: -; V: TRBV2; D: TRBD1; length: 14; J: TRBJ2-7; DNA: TGTGCCAGCAGCGAACAGGGGACAACCTACGAGCAGTACTTC; CDR3: CASSEQGTTYEQYF
size: -; V: TRBV9; D: -; length: 16; J: TRBJ1-2; DNA: TGTGCCAGCAGCTCCGGACAGCACCTAATTAACTATGGCTACACCTTC; CDR3: CASSSGQHLINYGYTF
size: -; V: TRBV19; D: TRBD1; length: 17; J: TRBJ2-7; DNA: TGTGCCAGTAGTACGAAAGCCGGGACAGGAAGCTCCTACGAGCAGTACTTC; CDR3: CASSTKAGTGSSYEQYF
size: -; V: TRBV7-8; D: -; length: 16; J: TRBJ2-2; DNA: TGTGCCAGCAGCTTAGGTGGCAGGGTGTACGCCGGGGAGCTGTTTTTT; CDR3: CASSLGGRVYAGELFF
size: few; V: TRBV29-1; D: -; length: 12; J: TRBJ2-5; DNA: TGCAGCGTTGAAGCTAGAGAAGAGACCCAGTACTTC; CDR3: CSVEAREETQYF
size: -; V: TRBV9; D: TRBD1; length: 14; J: TRBJ2-3; DNA: TGTGCCAGCAGCCCGGGACAGGGGACAGATACGCAGTATTTT; CDR3: CASSPGQGTDTQYF
size: -; V: TRBV6-4; D: -; length: 13; J: TRBJ1-6; DNA: TGTGCCAGCAGTGACTCTTCGAATTCACCCCTCCACTTT; CDR3: CASSDSSNSPLHF
size: -; V: TRBV2; D: -; length: 13; J: TRBJ2-1; DNA: TGTGCCAGCAGTGCAACTAGCAGCAATGAGCAGTTCTTC; CDR3: CASSATSSNEQFF
size: -; V: TRBV5-8; D: TRBD1; length: 17; J: TRBJ2-1; DNA: TGTGCCAGCAGCGTGGGGACAGGGATCGGTTCCTACAATGAGCAGTTCTTC; CDR3: CASSVGTGIGSYNEQFF
size: -; V: TRBV29-1; D: TRBD1; length: 13; J: TRBJ2-7; DNA: TGCAGCGTTACTCCGGGACAGGGCTACGAGCAGTACTTC; CDR3: CSVTPGQGYEQYF
size: -; V: TRBV6-6; D: -; length: 15; J: TRBJ2-3; DNA: TGTGCCAGCAGTTGGGTGGTACTTGGCACAGATACGCAGTATTTT; CDR3: CASSWVVLGTDTQYF
size: -; V: TRBV10-1; D: TRBD1; length: 14; J: TRBJ2-4; DNA: TGCGCCAGCAGTAGATGGGGACAGGGAAACATTCAGTACTTC; CDR3: CASSRWGQGNIQYF
size: -; V: TRBV2; D: -; length: 11; J: TRBJ2-3; DNA: TGTGCCAGCAGTTACACAGATACGCAGTATTTT; CDR3: CASSYTDTQYF
size: -; V: TRBV7-3; D: TRBD1; length: 15; J: TRBJ2-7; DNA: TGTGCCAGCAGCCCACGGACAGGGCGGTCCTACGAGCAGTACTTC; CDR3: CASSPRTGRSYEQYF
size: -; V: TRBV27; D: -; length: 16; J: TRBJ2-6; DNA: TGTGCCAGCAGTCCCGGGGCCCCCTCTGGGGCCAACGTCCTGACTTTC; CDR3: CASSPGAPSGANVLTF
size: once; V: TRBV28; D: TRBD2; length: 17; J: TRBJ2-3; DNA: TGTGCCAGCAGTTCCCACCCTAGCGGGGAAAGCACAGATACGCAGTATTTT; CDR3: CASSSHPSGESTDTQYF
size: once; V: TRBV20-1; D: -; length: 16; J: TRBJ2-1; DNA: TGCAGTGCTAGTTGGGAACAGGGATTTGGGCACAATGAGCAGTTCTTC; CDR3: CSASWEQGFGHNEQFF
size: -; V: TRBV5-4; D: -; length: 14; J: TRBJ2-5; DNA: TGTGCCAGCAGACGAGAGGACAGAGAAGAGACCCAGTACTTC; CDR3: CASRREDREETQYF
size: -; V: TRBV29-1; D: -; length: 13; J: TRBJ2-1; DNA: TGCAGCGTTGAACAGGGATCGAACAATGAGCAGTTCTTC; CDR3: CSVEQGSNNEQFF
size: -; V: TRBV11-2; D: -; length: 13; J: TRBJ1-2; DNA: TGTGCCAGCAGCTACGGGACATCCTATGGCTACACCTTC; CDR3: CASSYGTSYGYTF
size: -; V: TRBV7-2; D: TRBD1; length: 16; J: TRBJ2-1; DNA: TGTGCCAGCAGCTTATTTTCGACAGGGGGGTACAATGAGCAGTTCTTC; CDR3: CASSLFSTGGYNEQFF